The TCR beta chain under discussion was sequenced for a study of blood T cell repertoires in COVID-19. Across the whole study: Material from acute and convalescent COVID-19 was sourced from the United States, Italy and Spain.

Losses at the gene ends were 3 bases for V and 2 bases for J; bases not matched to a gene: 6. This CDR3 region has 17 residues. Germline V gene lookup returns CDR1 SGHTA and CDR2 FQGNSA. Original processing methods: Amplified reference gene primers provided the basis for estimating nucleated cell counts. TCRdb keeps only in-frame clones here, not all; method: immunoSEQ multiplex PCR. V, J and clone size are those of that table, while D and trimming were read from the DNA. The sample has about 310,000 clones, roughly 90% seen once. Recruited during active infection, patients (from Seattle) were subsequently followed longitudinally.

The sequenced sample consisted of peripheral blood. The origin of this receptor is a woman younger than 45 with COVID-19, enrolled during active disease. This chain links TRBV7-2 with TRBJ2-2; 10 bases fit TRBD2. CDR3 nucleotides: TGTGCCAGCAGCTTGAGCGGGAGGGCCCTCAACACCGGGGAGCTGTTTTTT. It yields the protein CASSLSGRALNTGELFF. The full variable domain, completed using reference TRBV7-2 and TRBJ2-2, is GAGVSQSPSNKVTEKGKDVELRCDPISGHTALYWYRQSLGQGLEFLIYFQGNSAPDKSGLPSDRFSAERTGGSVSTLTIQRTQQEDSAVYLCASSLSGRALNTGELFFGEGSRLTVL.